Listed below are T cell receptor beta chains from one sample, sequenced in a study of neurological immune-mediated disorders. TCRdb processed the 5' RACE reads anew with MiXCR; each CDR3 protein has one entry. This sample has fewer than 65,000 distinct CDR3 sequences, with 4.2% found just once. The source material was PBMCs. These receptors were obtained from a man aged 50-60 years with multiple sclerosis. Each CDR3 is given with its conserved first and last residue. The D gene is left open where the match is weak. Rows may omit the clone size; those that give it use once, few, many or a size class.

j_gene	abundance	d_gene	v_gene	CDR3aa	CDR3nt
TRBJ2-7	many	TRBD2	TRBV7-9	CASSLDLAVYEQYF	TGTGCCAGCAGCTTAGATCTAGCGGTCTACGAGCAGTACTTC
TRBJ2-3	few	TRBD2	TRBV19	CASSRTSGDTDTQYF	TGTGCCAGTAGCCGGACTAGCGGGGACACAGATACGCAGTATTTT
TRBJ1-2	many	TRBD1	TRBV7-9	CASSLQDREGVYGYTF	TGTGCCAGCAGCTTACAAGACAGGGAAGGGGTCTATGGCTACACCTTC
TRBJ1-1	many	-	TRBV7-3	CASSPQGARSEAFF	TGTGCCAGCAGCCCTCAGGGTGCTAGGTCTGAAGCTTTCTTT
TRBJ2-7	-	TRBD1	TRBV27	CASSQLGQGTYEQYF	TGTGCCAGCAGTCAGTTGGGACAGGGAACCTACGAGCAGTACTTC
TRBJ2-2	many	-	TRBV2	CASSERGLRTGELFF	TGTGCCAGCAGTGAGAGAGGGCTGCGCACCGGGGAGCTGTTTTTT
TRBJ2-7	many	-	TRBV20-1	CSARDPSTSSYEQYF	TGCAGTGCTAGAGATCCCTCGACAAGCTCCTACGAGCAGTACTTC
TRBJ2-6	many	-	TRBV28	CASSRSISGANVLTF	TGTGCCAGCAGTCGGAGCATCTCTGGGGCCAACGTCCTGACTTTC
TRBJ1-6	many	TRBD1	TRBV20-1	CSATRQGRSSPLHF	TGCAGTGCTACACGACAGGGTAGGAGTTCACCCCTCCACTTT
TRBJ2-3	many	TRBD2	TRBV6-5	CASSYSEGTSAARYF	TGTGCCAGCAGTTACTCAGAGGGGACTAGCGCCGCGAGGTATTTT
TRBJ2-7	many	TRBD2	TRBV20-1	CSARASGGVREQYF	TGCAGTGCTAGAGCCTCGGGGGGGGTGCGGGAGCAGTACTTC
TRBJ2-7	many	-	TRBV5-1	CASSLIPEGYEQYF	TGCGCCAGCAGCTTGATTCCTGAGGGCTACGAGCAGTACTTC
TRBJ2-7	many	-	TRBV3-1	CASSLVSPTGSYEQYF	TGTGCCAGCAGCTTGGTCTCTCCAACAGGTTCCTACGAGCAGTACTTC
TRBJ2-2	many	TRBD2	TRBV10-3	CAISDASGTGELFF	TGTGCCATCAGTGACGCTAGCGGAACCGGGGAGCTGTTTTTT
TRBJ2-7	many	TRBD2	TRBV3-1	CASSHGTSGSYEQYF	TGTGCCAGCAGCCACGGGACTAGCGGGTCCTACGAGCAGTACTTC
TRBJ1-1	many	-	TRBV6-6	CASSLPEGEAFF	TGTGCCAGCAGTCTCCCCGAAGGTGAAGCTTTCTTT
TRBJ1-6	many	TRBD1	TRBV20-1	CSARTGSPRDSPLNF	TGCAGTGCCCGGACAGGGTCCCCGCGGGATTCACCCCTCAACTTT
TRBJ2-1	-	TRBD2	TRBV5-1	CASSRTSGWDNEQFF	TGCGCCAGCAGCCGGACTAGCGGGTGGGACAATGAGCAGTTCTTC
TRBJ1-2	few	-	TRBV20-1	CSAPDRQGGYTF	TGCAGTGCCCCGGACCGGCAGGGTGGCTACACCTTC
TRBJ2-1	many	TRBD2	TRBV2	CASSETGGHNEQFF	TGTGCCAGCAGTGAGACGGGAGGGCACAATGAGCAGTTCTTC
TRBJ2-7	many	-	TRBV20-1	CSARSYEQYF	TGCAGTGCTAGGTCCTACGAGCAGTACTTC
TRBJ2-7	many	TRBD1	TRBV6-5	CASRGDRGRGEQYF	TGTGCCAGCAGAGGGGACAGGGGAAGGGGCGAGCAGTACTTC
TRBJ2-7	-	-	TRBV4-2	CASSQEEGSSYEQYF	TGTGCCAGCAGCCAAGAAGAGGGGAGCTCCTACGAGCAGTACTTC
TRBJ2-1	many	-	TRBV3-1	CASSRRGGTAFSNEQFF	TGTGCCAGCAGTCGCAGGGGGGGGACAGCCTTTTCCAATGAGCAGTTCTTC
TRBJ1-5	many	TRBD1	TRBV20-1	CSATGGGNQPQHF	TGCAGTGCTACAGGGGGCGGTAATCAGCCCCAGCATTTT
TRBJ1-2	-	-	TRBV15	CATSSRANYGYTF	TGTGCCACCAGCAGTAGAGCTAACTATGGCTACACCTTC
TRBJ2-7	many	TRBD2	TRBV7-9	CASSLDTSGRNEQYF	TGTGCCAGCAGCTTAGATACTAGCGGGAGGAACGAGCAGTACTTC
TRBJ1-4	many	-	TRBV7-6	CASSSYQLDEKLFF	TGTGCCAGCAGCTCCTACCAATTGGATGAAAAACTGTTTTTT
TRBJ2-7	many	TRBD1	TRBV5-1	CASRLQGAWEQYF	TGCGCCAGCAGGCTACAGGGGGCTTGGGAGCAGTACTTC
TRBJ2-7	few	-	TRBV7-2	CASSLRQGGYEQYF	TGTGCCAGCAGCTTAAGGCAGGGGGGATACGAGCAGTACTTC
TRBJ1-1	-	-	TRBV28	CASSPVGGGTEAFF	TGTGCCAGCAGTCCAGTGGGGGGCGGCACTGAAGCTTTCTTT
TRBJ1-5	many	TRBD1	TRBV7-9	CASSQTGANQPQHF	TGTGCCAGCAGCCAGACAGGGGCTAATCAGCCCCAGCATTTT
TRBJ2-7	many	-	TRBV7-3	CASSPGSTSQGEQYF	TGTGCCAGCAGCCCCGGGTCGACCAGCCAGGGCGAGCAGTACTTC
TRBJ2-7	few	-	TRBV9	CASSVGMGSTYEQYF	TGTGCCAGCAGCGTAGGGATGGGGAGCACCTACGAGCAGTACTTC
TRBJ2-7	many	TRBD1	TRBV2	CASSRGQGDYEQYF	TGTGCCAGCAGTCGGGGACAGGGGGACTACGAGCAGTACTTC
TRBJ2-7	many	-	TRBV7-2	CASSLVAYEQYF	TGTGCCAGCAGCTTAGTAGCCTACGAGCAGTACTTC
TRBJ1-1	-	-	TRBV7-3	CASSLMGQGTEAFF	TGTGCCAGCAGCTTAATGGGGCAGGGCACTGAAGCTTTCTTT
TRBJ2-1	many	-	TRBV27	CASSLTATYNEQFF	TGTGCCAGCAGTCTTACCGCCACCTACAATGAGCAGTTCTTC
TRBJ2-7	many	-	TRBV7-9	CASSQSRGLTYEQYF	TGTGCCAGCAGCCAATCGAGGGGTTTGACCTACGAGCAGTACTTC
TRBJ2-3	-	-	TRBV6-5	CASSATDTQYF	TGTGCCAGCAGTGCGACAGATACGCAGTATTTT
TRBJ2-3	many	-	TRBV5-1	CASSGPGSDTQYF	TGCGCCAGCAGCGGGCCCGGTTCAGATACGCAGTATTTT
TRBJ1-1	-	-	TRBV6-5	CASSFRGTRRNTEAFF	TGTGCCAGCAGTTTTCGAGGGACACGGAGGAACACTGAAGCTTTCTTT
TRBJ2-1	many	TRBD1	TRBV14	CASSLTGQGFGPAYNEQFF	TGTGCCAGCAGCCTGACAGGACAGGGGTTTGGTCCCGCCTACAATGAGCAGTTCTTC
TRBJ2-7	many	-	TRBV7-2	CAISGAAYEQYF	TGTGCCATCTCGGGAGCGGCCTACGAGCAGTACTTC
TRBJ2-4	few	-	TRBV9	CASSDRGLGGGIQYF	TGTGCCAGCAGCGACCGGGGCCTGGGAGGTGGCATTCAGTACTTC
TRBJ1-6	many	TRBD1	TRBV28	CASRAGTGEVSPLNF	TGTGCCAGCAGGGCGGGGACAGGGGAGGTTTCACCCCTCAACTTT
TRBJ2-1	-	-	TRBV27	CASSFGGYEQFF	TGTGCCAGCAGTTTTGGCGGGTATGAGCAGTTCTTC
TRBJ1-1	many	-	TRBV5-1	CASNRGMNTEAFF	TGCGCCAGCAACAGAGGTATGAACACTGAAGCTTTCTTT
TRBJ2-2	-	-	TRBV7-9	CASSSETGELFF	TGTGCCAGCAGCTCTGAAACCGGGGAGCTGTTTTTT
TRBJ2-3	many	-	TRBV7-2	CASSLWVRTDTQYF	TGTGCCAGCAGCTTATGGGTCCGCACAGATACGCAGTATTTT
TRBJ1-5	many	TRBD1	TRBV5-6	CASSSGTDQPQHF	TGTGCCAGCAGCTCCGGGACAGATCAGCCCCAGCATTTT
TRBJ1-2	many	-	TRBV20-1	CSASEPTGRNYGYTF	TGCAGTGCTAGTGAGCCCACGGGGAGAAATTATGGCTACACCTTC
TRBJ2-1	-	TRBD1	TRBV29-1	CSVTDRAGEQFF	TGCAGCGTCACAGACAGGGCGGGTGAGCAGTTCTTC
TRBJ2-2	many	-	TRBV5-1	CASRGISGNTGELFF	TGCGCCAGCAGAGGGATTAGCGGAAACACCGGGGAGCTGTTTTTT
TRBJ2-5	many	-	TRBV5-1	CASSLGGDYGGHQETQYF	TGCGCCAGCAGCTTGGGCGGTGATTATGGCGGGCACCAAGAGACCCAGTACTTC
TRBJ1-6	many	-	TRBV7-3	CASSFGGRNSPLHF	TGTGCCAGCAGCTTTGGGGGGCGGAATTCACCCCTCCACTTT
TRBJ2-7	many	TRBD1	TRBV5-1	CASSWTGSYEQYF	TGCGCCAGCAGCTGGACAGGTTCCTACGAGCAGTACTTC
TRBJ2-1	many	TRBD2	TRBV5-1	CASSRGGEQFF	TGCGCCAGCAGTCGGGGGGGTGAGCAGTTCTTC
TRBJ1-2	many	-	TRBV6-5	CASRPRENYGYTF	TGTGCCAGCAGACCTAGAGAAAACTATGGCTACACCTTC
TRBJ2-3	-	TRBD1	TRBV20-1	CSATDRGQADTQYF	TGCAGTGCTACGGACAGGGGGCAAGCAGATACGCAGTATTTT